A selection of T cell receptor beta chains follows, all from one sample in a study of OX40 agonist ivuxolimab in advanced cancers. Libraries were prepared by immunoSEQ multiplex PCR; TCRdb keeps only in-frame clonotypes and omits some of them. Of about 25,000 clones listed, 86% were seen once; the top ten hold more than 13%. This specimen consisted of CD4+ or CD8+ T cells sorted from blood, obtained in a trial of the OX40 agonist ivuxolimab. The receptors were sampled from an adult with an advanced solid tumor such as melanoma, head and neck, liver or kidney cancer. Each CDR3 is given with its conserved first and last residue. Each record gives: D gene, clone size, J gene, V gene, CDR3 protein, CDR3 DNA. The D gene is left open where the match is weak. Not all rows give a size; the values are once, few, many and, for expanded clones, a class.

TRBD1 | . | TRBJ1-4 | TRBV18 | CASSPRVTGTEKIRGEKLFF | TGTGCCAGCTCCCCACGGGTGACCGGGACAGAAAAGATTCGAGGTGAAAAACTGTTTTTT
. | once | TRBJ1-5 | TRBV30 | CAWSDRRGNQPQHF | TGTGCCTGGAGTGATCGCAGAGGCAATCAGCCCCAGCATTTT
. | . | TRBJ1-1 | TRBV6-5 | CASSYNDGSVNTEAFF | TGTGCCAGCAGTTACAACGACGGATCTGTGAACACTGAAGCTTTCTTT
TRBD2 | . | TRBJ2-1 | TRBV4-2 | CASSQDPSGITYNEQFF | TGTGCCAGCAGCCAAGACCCTAGCGGGATAACCTACAATGAGCAGTTCTTC
. | once | TRBJ1-2 | TRBV27 | CASSPLPSTNYGYTF | TGTGCCAGCAGTCCTCTACCTTCAACGAACTATGGCTACACCTTC
TRBD1 | . | TRBJ2-7 | TRBV6-1 | CASSSRDRGYEQYF | TGTGCCAGCAGTAGCCGGGACAGGGGCTACGAGCAGTACTTC
. | . | TRBJ2-7 | TRBV30 | CAWSAGGMQSEQYF | TGTGCCTGGAGTGCGGGCGGGATGCAATCCGAGCAGTACTTC
TRBD1 | . | TRBJ2-7 | TRBV4-1 | CASSQDQTGLNEQYF | TGCGCCAGCAGCCAAGACCAGACAGGGCTCAACGAGCAGTACTTC
TRBD2 | . | TRBJ2-1 | TRBV7-9 | CASSSGTSGRVLNNEQFF | TGTGCCAGCAGCTCAGGGACTAGCGGGAGGGTACTAAACAATGAGCAGTTCTTC
TRBD2 | . | TRBJ2-3 | TRBV9 | CASSTGLAGVTDTQYF | TGTGCCAGCAGCACCGGACTAGCGGGGGTCACAGATACGCAGTATTTT
. | . | TRBJ2-2 | TRBV4-3 | CASSQDQGSTGELFF | TGCGCCAGCAGCCAAGATCAGGGAAGTACCGGGGAGCTGTTTTTT
TRBD1 | . | TRBJ1-2 | TRBV6-5 | CASSYSVTGRGYTF | TGTGCCAGCAGTTACTCCGTGACAGGGAGGGGCTACACCTTC
. | . | TRBJ1-1 | TRBV4-3 | CASSQRTNLLGLYTEAFF | TGCGCCAGCAGCCAAAGAACGAACCTCCTCGGGCTATACACTGAAGCTTTCTTT
. | once | TRBJ2-1 | TRBV5-1 | CAGRQSPRSSYNEQFF | TGCGCCGGAAGACAGAGCCCTCGGAGCTCCTACAATGAGCAGTTCTTC
. | few | TRBJ2-1 | TRBV27 | CASSLWAPSPDEQFF | TGTGCCAGCAGTTTATGGGCTCCCTCTCCGGATGAGCAGTTCTTC
. | . | TRBJ1-1 | TRBV11-1 | CASTEATEAFF | TGTGCCAGTACAGAGGCCACTGAAGCTTTCTTT
. | . | TRBJ1-5 | TRBV4-2 | CASSQLTGSDQPQHF | TGTGCCAGCAGCCAGCTGACAGGTAGCGATCAGCCCCAGCATTTT
. | . | TRBJ2-1 | TRBV4-1 | CASSQRNEQFF | TGCGCCAGCAGCCAAAGGAATGAGCAGTTCTTC
. | . | TRBJ2-1 | TRBV11-2 | CASSSTYNEQFF | TGTGCCAGCAGTAGTACCTACAATGAGCAGTTCTTC
TRBD1 | . | TRBJ1-2 | TRBV4-1 | CASSPRSGGRLDGYTF | TGCGCCAGCAGCCCCCGGTCAGGGGGACGTTTAGATGGCTACACCTTC
. | . | TRBJ2-5 | TRBV2 | CASNYQETQYF | TGTGCCAGCAATTACCAAGAGACCCAGTACTTC
. | few | TRBJ1-4 | TRBV4-1 | CASSQVSEKLFF | TGCGCCAGCAGCCAAGTTAGTGAAAAACTGTTTTTT
. | hyperexpanded | TRBJ1-2 | TRBV9 | CASSAEKYGYTF | TGTGCCAGCAGCGCGGAGAAATACGGCTACACCTTC
TRBD2 | . | TRBJ2-7 | TRBV7-9 | CASSSTSGRDPEQYF | TGTGCCAGCAGCTCAACTAGCGGGAGAGACCCCGAGCAGTACTTC
TRBD2 | . | TRBJ2-1 | TRBV12-5 | CASGSGGAGNEQFF | TGTGCTAGTGGTTCGGGAGGAGCGGGGAATGAGCAGTTCTTC
. | . | TRBJ2-3 | TRBV9 | CASSVVGTSTDTQYF | TGTGCCAGCAGCGTAGTGGGGACTAGCACAGATACGCAGTATTTT
. | . | TRBJ2-7 | TRBV28 | CASSLVYEQYF | TGTGCCAGCAGTTTGGTTTACGAGCAGTACTTC
. | few | TRBJ1-3 | TRBV7-9 | CASSPRDSGNTIYF | TGTGCCAGCAGCCCCAGGGACTCTGGAAACACCATATATTTT
TRBD1 | . | TRBJ2-1 | TRBV14 | CASSPTGYNEQFF | TGTGCCAGCAGCCCGACAGGGTACAATGAGCAGTTCTTC
. | . | TRBJ2-7 | TRBV2 | CASSEAPDRTYEQYF | TGTGCCAGCAGTGAGGCACCAGACAGGACCTACGAGCAGTACTTC
. | . | TRBJ2-7 | TRBV15 | CATSPGLGGYEQYF | TGTGCCACCAGCCCTGGACTTGGCGGCTACGAGCAGTACTTC
. | . | TRBJ2-1 | TRBV7-2 | CASSLVRDNEQFF | TGTGCCAGCAGCTTAGTTCGGGACAATGAGCAGTTCTTC
. | . | TRBJ2-1 | TRBV30 | CAWTVLGNEQFF | TGTGCCTGGACCGTGCTAGGTAATGAGCAGTTCTTC
. | once | TRBJ2-2 | TRBV9 | CASSVGREELFF | TGTGCCAGCAGCGTCGGGCGGGAGGAGCTGTTTTTT
TRBD2 | . | TRBJ2-3 | TRBV6-5 | CASAVAGGLTDTQYF | TGTGCCAGCGCAGTGGCGGGGGGGCTGACAGATACGCAGTATTTT
. | once | TRBJ2-7 | TRBV6-5 | CASSYSSLHEQYF | TGTGCCAGCAGTTACTCCTCTCTCCACGAGCAGTACTTC
TRBD1 | . | TRBJ2-3 | TRBV9 | CASSVDDRGGDTQYF | TGTGCCAGCAGCGTAGATGACAGGGGGGGAGATACGCAGTATTTT
. | . | TRBJ2-3 | TRBV4-3 | CASSQERQGGTDTQYF | TGCGCCAGCAGCCAAGAAAGGCAGGGAGGCACAGATACGCAGTATTTT
TRBD2 | . | TRBJ2-7 | TRBV14 | CASSQQHFSGGLEQYF | TGTGCCAGCAGCCAACAACACTTTAGCGGGGGGCTCGAGCAGTACTTC
. | . | TRBJ2-3 | TRBV18 | CASSPQDYSTDTQYF | TGTGCCAGCTCACCTCAGGACTATAGCACAGATACGCAGTATTTT
TRBD1 | once | TRBJ1-5 | TRBV10-3 | CAIRPGQGNQPQHF | TGTGCCATCAGGCCGGGACAGGGGAATCAGCCCCAGCATTTT
TRBD1 | . | TRBJ2-1 | TRBV6-6 | CASSDRESPPLNEQFF | TGTGCCAGCAGCGACAGGGAAAGCCCCCCCCTCAATGAGCAGTTCTTC
. | once | TRBJ2-7 | TRBV18 | CASSPEDRRYEQYF | TGTGCCAGCTCCCCGGAAGACAGGAGGTACGAGCAGTACTTC
TRBD1 | . | TRBJ1-5 | TRBV19 | CASSTTGADSNQPQHF | TGTGCCAGTAGTACAACAGGGGCGGATAGCAATCAGCCCCAGCATTTT
. | . | TRBJ1-2 | TRBV1 | CTSSQVFQAPPHYGYTF | TGCACCAGCAGCCAAGTCTTTCAGGCACCTCCTCATTATGGCTACACCTTC
. | . | TRBJ1-1 | TRBV5-8 | CASSLSRAVEAFF | TGTGCCAGCAGCTTGAGCAGGGCCGTTGAAGCTTTCTTT
TRBD1 | . | TRBJ2-2 | TRBV28 | CASSLPGTGNYITGELFF | TGTGCCAGCAGTTTACCTGGGACAGGGAATTACATCACCGGGGAGCTGTTTTTT
. | . | TRBJ2-7 | TRBV5-1 | CASSLSTGSSYEQYF | TGCGCCAGCAGCTTATCGACAGGAAGCTCCTACGAGCAGTACTTC
. | once | TRBJ2-5 | TRBV10-3 | CAISEGPRETQYF | TGTGCCATCAGTGAGGGGCCTAGGGAGACCCAGTACTTC
. | . | TRBJ1-1 | TRBV9 | CASSGYKNTEAFF | TGTGCCAGCAGCGGGTATAAGAACACTGAAGCTTTCTTT
TRBD2 | . | TRBJ2-7 | TRBV27 | CASSFGGSSYEQYF | TGTGCCAGCAGTTTCGGCGGGAGCTCCTACGAGCAGTACTTC
TRBD1 | . | TRBJ2-3 | TRBV2 | CASSLTGGRADTQYF | TGTGCCAGCAGCTTAACAGGGGGTCGTGCAGATACGCAGTATTTT
. | . | TRBJ2-1 | TRBV6-1 | CASSWSGNEQFF | TGTGCCAGCAGTTGGAGTGGGAATGAGCAGTTCTTC
. | . | TRBJ2-3 | TRBV6-6 | CASSYSFTGITDTQYF | TGTGCCAGCAGTTACTCCTTTACAGGCATTACAGATACGCAGTATTTT